Described below is a single T cell receptor (beta chain) sequence and its context. What it binds is not known. This sample stems from a study of Ad26.COV2.S vaccination and SARS-CoV-2 variants. Study-wide results and caveats: Individuals receiving vaccine had higher spike-specific TCR breadth than placebo recipients did. Non-spike TCR breadth showed similarity between vaccine and placebo recipients. The TCR-based breadth and depth measures might underestimate overall T cell responses. Reported post-vaccination CD8+ and CD4+ T cell responses to spike showed substantial breadth.

Trimming pared 10 bases from V and 1 base from J, leaving 13 bases between. Germline assignment: CDR1 MNHEY and CDR2 SVGAGI. The CDR3 runs to 13 residues. Generated by immunoSEQ multiplex PCR, the TCRdb table keeps only in-frame clones and is missing some. The profile shows about 180,000 clones, about 83% of them singletons. The sequence came from a human donor who had recovered from COVID-19. The specimen comprised peripheral blood, sampled after recovery from COVID-19. The chain combines TRBV6-5 with TRBJ1-1; the D gene is possibly TRBD1 (6 bases). The CDR3 DNA reads as TGTGCCACTTTGGGAGGGGGGAACACTGAAGCTTTCTTT. Residues: CATLGGGNTEAFF.